This T cell receptor (beta chain) came from a study of cytomegalovirus exposure and HLA in healthy donors. As to this clone: The target antigen is unknown.

The data were produced by immunoSEQ multiplex PCR, yet TCRdb's version contains in-frame clones alone and is incomplete. The top ten hold around 0.96% of the sample, which has around 300,000 clones, 88% seen once. Separate from the approximately 720-subject first cohort was the 120-subject validation cohort, to which the donors belonged. The V end lost 8 bases, the J end lost 0 bases, and 11 bases lay between the germline ends. Germline-derived CDR1 and CDR2 are MNHNY and SVGAGI (reference sequence). The CDR3 loop spans 13 amino acids. Study conclusions and caveats: Generally TCR sequences proved uncommon, though certain public TCRs appeared in numerous donors.

The chain combines TRBV6-6 with TRBJ2-7; D might be TRBD2 (6 bases). The sequence came from a man aged 30 to 45 in good health and CMV-seronegative. The specimen sequenced was PBMCs. The CDR3 bases are TGTGCCAGCGGGAGGCAAGTCTCCTACGAGCAGTACTTC. Protein sequence: CASGRQVSYEQYF.